The present T cell receptor beta chain was sequenced within a study of CD8 T cells in ankylosing spondylitis. General study findings and limits: According to the report, clones linked to the disease were significantly enriched in matched synovial fluid samples taken from ankylosing spondylitis patients. Several highly homologous variants made up a TCR beta motif, and this motif appeared characteristic of ankylosing spondylitis blood.

TCRdb fed the 5' RACE reads into MiXCR, producing one record per CDR3 protein. The sample records about 130,000 distinct CDR3 sequences, 9.3% being singletons. With regard to this clonotype: Antigen: not known.

Trimming left V 4 bases short and J 1 base short, with 14 bases between. Germline V gene sequence: CDR1 MNHEY, CDR2 SVGEGT. The CDR3 covers 15 residues. The sample taken for sequencing was blood, either unsorted or a sorted T cell fraction (not recorded which). The chain carries TRBV6-2 or TRBV6-3 and TRBJ2-7; D unclear. The receptor comes from a male donor with ankylosing spondylitis or in good health (not recorded which). The CDR3 DNA follows: TGTGCCAGCAGTTCGTATCGTTGGGAATCCTACGAGCAGTACTTC. Translating it yields CASSSYRWESYEQYF.